These 11 T cell receptor beta chains came from one sample sequenced in a study of T cells after yellow fever vaccination. TCRdb used MiXCR to reprocess the 5' RACE reads, holding one entry per CDR3 protein. The table includes 200,000 to 300,000 distinct CDR3 sequences, roughly 3.5% detected once. The sample consisted of PBMCs, taken 15 days after the yellow fever booster vaccination. These receptors all come from a man younger than 30 who received the YFV17D yellow fever vaccine.

This clonotype was counted at least ten times. J is TRBJ2-6 and V is TRBV14, with TRBD1 as a possible D gene (6 bases). Trimming took off 5 bases at V and 2 bases at J, with 10 bases between the two ends. The CDR3 contains 15 residues. Germline-derived CDR1 and CDR2 are SGHDN and FVKESK. CDR3 bases: TGTGCCAGCAGCTCCAGGGGACCTGGGGCCAACGTCCTGACTTTC. It codes for CASSSRGPGANVLTF.

In its sample, this clonotype was seen many times. The V call is TRBV6-1, the J call TRBJ1-5; D remains unclear. Trimming took off 8 bases at V and 1 base at J, with 12 bases between the two ends. From germline, CDR1 is MNHNS and CDR2 SASEGT. CDR3 size: 14 residues. The CDR3 sequence is CASVSILSNQPQHF. The CDR3 DNA reads as TGTGCCAGCGTCAGTATCTTAAGCAATCAGCCCCAGCATTTT.

This clonotype has at least ten counts. The rearrangement joins TRBV4-2 to TRBJ1-2; weak D call: TRBD1 (6 bases). V was trimmed by 4 bases and J by 6 bases, leaving 15 bases between them. This CDR3 has 14 amino acids. Germline CDR1 is LGHNA and CDR2 is YNFKEQ. CDR3 region: CASSPAGGADGYTF. As DNA, the CDR3 is TGTGCCAGCAGCCCTGCGGGGGGCGCAGATGGCTACACCTTC.

This clonotype came up many times. V and J are TRBV10-2 and TRBJ2-7, with 12 nucleotides matching TRBD1. J gave up 7 bases and V 5 bases, and 9 bases lay outside the gene matches. CDR3 size: 15 residues. Per the germline V gene, CDR1 is WSHSY and CDR2 is SAAADI. The CDR3 reads CASSPPGQGAGEQYF. DNA of the CDR3: TGCGCCAGCAGTCCCCCGGGACAGGGGGCAGGGGAGCAGTACTTC.

This clonotype was seen many times. V is TRBV6-5 and J is TRBJ2-3; 8 nucleotides line up with TRBD2. This CDR3 is built from 18 residues. V shed 5 bases and J 0 bases; nucleotides not matched to a gene: 13. Germline V gene lookup returns CDR1 MNHEY and CDR2 SVGAGI. The CDR3 here is CASSEDLAGGHSTDTQYF. The CDR3 region has the DNA TGTGCCAGCAGTGAGGACTTGGCGGGGGGCCATAGCACAGATACGCAGTATTTT.

This clonotype was observed many times. This chain uses TRBV3-1 with TRBJ1-6; the D gene is possibly TRBD1 (6 bases). Germline CDR1 reads LGHDT; CDR2 reads YNNKEL (reference sequence). Trimming pared 4 bases from V and 13 bases from J, leaving 11 bases between. This CDR3 is built from 12 residues. CDR3 nucleotides: TGTGCCAGCAGCCTTGAAGGGGGGCCCCTCCACTTT. It encodes CASSLEGGPLHF.

In its sample, this clonotype was seen a few times. The chain has TRBV11-3 and TRBJ2-3, with 10 bases lining up with TRBD1. The CDR3 has 16 residues. CDR1 and CDR2 from the germline V gene are SGHNT and YENEEA. With 1 base clipped from V and 8 bases from J, the junction kept 9 bases outside the gene matches. The CDR3: CASSLGAGTGAGTQYF. The CDR3 bases are TGTGCCAGCAGCTTAGGCGCCGGGACAGGGGCCGGTACGCAGTATTTT.

The sample holds a few counts of this clonotype. The chain employs TRBV5-1 and TRBJ1-1; weak D call: TRBD1 (5 bases). Germline V lookup: CDR1 SGHRS, CDR2 YFSETQ. V was pared by 1 base and J by 1 base, with 23 bases between. The CDR3 is 19 amino acids. The chain's CDR3 is CASSLNRRGRYHGNTEAFF. CDR3 bases: TGCGCCAGCAGCTTGAACCGTCGGGGACGCTACCACGGGAACACTGAAGCTTTCTTT.

This clonotype came up a few times. This chain connects TRBV4-3 to TRBJ2-3, with TRBD1 matching over 8 bases. This CDR3 has 13 amino acids. Germline loops: CDR1 LGHNA, CDR2 YSLEER. V lost 6 bases to trimming and J lost 3 bases; unmatched junction nucleotides: 2. Here the CDR3 DNA reads TGCGCCAGCAGTGACAGGGGAACAGATACGCAGTATTTT. Its protein is CASSDRGTDTQYF.

This clonotype was observed at least ten times. The genes are TRBV5-1 and TRBJ1-1, with D possibly TRBD1 on 5 matching bases. The CDR3 sequence is 13 residues long. Germline V gene sequence: CDR1 SGHRS, CDR2 YFSETQ. V was clipped by 6 bases and J by 5 bases, with 14 bases between them. Here the CDR3 DNA reads TGCGCCAGCACAGAATTGGAGGGGACTGAAGCTTTCTTT. Its protein product is CASTELEGTEAFF. Full variable domain (outside the CDR3, taken from reference TRBV5-1 and TRBJ1-1): KAGVTQTPRYLIKTRGQQVTLSCSPISGHRSVSWYQQTPGQGLQFLFEYFSETQRNKGNFPGRFSGRQFSNSRSEMNVSTLELGDSALYLCASTELEGTEAFFGQGTRLTVV.

There are many counts of this clonotype. CDR3 sequence (DNA): TGTGCCAGCAGCTTAGAAGGGCTGCAGACCGGGGAGCTGTTTTTT. It codes for CASSLEGLQTGELFF. The rearrangement uses TRBV7-6 and TRBJ2-2; D not certain. CDR1 SGHVS and CDR2 FNYEAQ come from the germline V gene. V lost 1 base to trimming and J lost 5 bases, with 11 bases between them. The CDR3 runs to 15 residues.